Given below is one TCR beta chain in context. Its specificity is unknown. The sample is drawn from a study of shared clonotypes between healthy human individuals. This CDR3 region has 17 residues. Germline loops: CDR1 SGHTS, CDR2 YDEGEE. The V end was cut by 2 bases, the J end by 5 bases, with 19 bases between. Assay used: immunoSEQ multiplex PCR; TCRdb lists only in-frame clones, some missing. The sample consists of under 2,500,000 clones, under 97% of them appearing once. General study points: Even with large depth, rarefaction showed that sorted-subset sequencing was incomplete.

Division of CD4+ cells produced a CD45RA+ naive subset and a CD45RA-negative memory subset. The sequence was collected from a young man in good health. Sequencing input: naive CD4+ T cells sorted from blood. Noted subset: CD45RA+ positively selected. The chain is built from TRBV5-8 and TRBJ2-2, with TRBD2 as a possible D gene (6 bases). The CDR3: CASSFRPAARGTGELFF. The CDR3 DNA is TGTGCCAGCAGCTTTAGGCCGGCGGCCCGGGGGACCGGGGAGCTGTTTTTT.